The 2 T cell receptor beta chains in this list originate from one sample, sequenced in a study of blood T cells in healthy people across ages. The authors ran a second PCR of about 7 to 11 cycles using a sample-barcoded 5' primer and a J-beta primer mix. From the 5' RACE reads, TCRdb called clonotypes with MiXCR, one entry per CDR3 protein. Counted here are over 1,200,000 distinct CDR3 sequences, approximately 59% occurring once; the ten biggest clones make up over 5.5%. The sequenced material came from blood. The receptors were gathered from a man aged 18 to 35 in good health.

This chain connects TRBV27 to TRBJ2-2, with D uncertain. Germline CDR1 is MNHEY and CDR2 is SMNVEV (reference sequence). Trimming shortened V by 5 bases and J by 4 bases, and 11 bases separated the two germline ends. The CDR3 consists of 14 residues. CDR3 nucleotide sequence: TGTGCCAGCAGTACCACAATGAGCACCGGGGAGCTGTTTTTT. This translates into CASSTTMSTGELFF.

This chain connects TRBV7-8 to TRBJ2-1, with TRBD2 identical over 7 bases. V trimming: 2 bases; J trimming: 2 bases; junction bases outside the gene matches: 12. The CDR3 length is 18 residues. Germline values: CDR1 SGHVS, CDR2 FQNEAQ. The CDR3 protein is CASSLHPSGQTTYNEQFF. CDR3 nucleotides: TGTGCCAGCAGCTTACACCCTAGCGGTCAAACAACCTACAATGAGCAGTTCTTC.